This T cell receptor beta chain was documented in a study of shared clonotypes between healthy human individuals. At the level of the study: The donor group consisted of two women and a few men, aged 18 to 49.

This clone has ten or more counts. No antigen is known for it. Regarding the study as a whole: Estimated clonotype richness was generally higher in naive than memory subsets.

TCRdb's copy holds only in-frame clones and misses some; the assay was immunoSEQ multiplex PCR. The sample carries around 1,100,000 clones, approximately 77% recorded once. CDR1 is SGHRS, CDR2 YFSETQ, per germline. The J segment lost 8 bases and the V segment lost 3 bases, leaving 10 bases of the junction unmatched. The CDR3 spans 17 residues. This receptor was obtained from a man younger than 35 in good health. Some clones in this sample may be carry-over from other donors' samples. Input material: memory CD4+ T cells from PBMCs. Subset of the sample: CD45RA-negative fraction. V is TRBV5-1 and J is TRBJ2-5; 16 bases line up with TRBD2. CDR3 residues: CASSYQFGTSGGGTQYF. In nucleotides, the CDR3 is TGCGCCAGCAGCTACCAGTTCGGGACTAGCGGGGGGGGCACCCAGTACTTC.